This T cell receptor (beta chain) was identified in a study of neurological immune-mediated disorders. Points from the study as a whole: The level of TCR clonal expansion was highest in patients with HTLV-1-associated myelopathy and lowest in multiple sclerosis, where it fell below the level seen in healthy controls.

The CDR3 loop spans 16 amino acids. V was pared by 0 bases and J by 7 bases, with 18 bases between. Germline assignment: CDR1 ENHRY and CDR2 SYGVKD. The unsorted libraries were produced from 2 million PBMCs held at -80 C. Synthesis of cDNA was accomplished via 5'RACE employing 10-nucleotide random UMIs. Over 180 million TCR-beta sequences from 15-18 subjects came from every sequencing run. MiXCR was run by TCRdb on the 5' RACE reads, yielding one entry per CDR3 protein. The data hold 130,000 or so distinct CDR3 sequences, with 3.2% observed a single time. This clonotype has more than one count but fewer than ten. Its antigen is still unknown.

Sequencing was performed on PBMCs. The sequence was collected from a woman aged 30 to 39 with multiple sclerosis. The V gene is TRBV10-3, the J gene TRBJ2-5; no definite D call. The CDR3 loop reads CAISESLSDLHRTQYF. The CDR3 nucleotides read TGTGCCATCAGTGAGTCTCTCTCGGACCTCCACAGGACCCAGTACTTC.